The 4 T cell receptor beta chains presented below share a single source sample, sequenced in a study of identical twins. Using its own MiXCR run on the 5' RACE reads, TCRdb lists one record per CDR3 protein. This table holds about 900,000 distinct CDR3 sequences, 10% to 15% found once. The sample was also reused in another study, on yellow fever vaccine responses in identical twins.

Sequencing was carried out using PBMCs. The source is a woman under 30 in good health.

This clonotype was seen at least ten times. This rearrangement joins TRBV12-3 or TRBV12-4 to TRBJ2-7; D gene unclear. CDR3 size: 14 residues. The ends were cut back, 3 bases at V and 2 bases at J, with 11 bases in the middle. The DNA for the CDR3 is TGTGCCAGCAGTTTCTCCGGCAGACCCTACGAGCAGTACTTC. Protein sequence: CASSFSGRPYEQYF.

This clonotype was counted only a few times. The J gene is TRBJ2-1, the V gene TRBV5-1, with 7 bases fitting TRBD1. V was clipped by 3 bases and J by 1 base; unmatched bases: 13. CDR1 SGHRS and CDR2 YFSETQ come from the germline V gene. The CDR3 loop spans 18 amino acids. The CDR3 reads CASSYSIRQGLSYNEQFF. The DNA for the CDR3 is TGCGCCAGCAGCTATTCAATACGACAGGGTCTGTCCTACAATGAGCAGTTCTTC.

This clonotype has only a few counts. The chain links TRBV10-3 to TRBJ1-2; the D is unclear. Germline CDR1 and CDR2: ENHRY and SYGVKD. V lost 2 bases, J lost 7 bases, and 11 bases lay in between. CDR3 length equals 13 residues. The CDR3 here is CAISEVGLIGYTF. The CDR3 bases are TGTGCCATCAGTGAGGTTGGGCTAATTGGCTACACCTTC.

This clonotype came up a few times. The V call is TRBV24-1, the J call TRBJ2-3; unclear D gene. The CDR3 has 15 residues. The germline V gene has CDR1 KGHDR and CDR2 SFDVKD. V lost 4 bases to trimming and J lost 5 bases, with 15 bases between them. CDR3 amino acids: CATSDPDGAGDTQYF. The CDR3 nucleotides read TGTGCCACCAGTGACCCAGATGGAGCTGGAGATACGCAGTATTTT.